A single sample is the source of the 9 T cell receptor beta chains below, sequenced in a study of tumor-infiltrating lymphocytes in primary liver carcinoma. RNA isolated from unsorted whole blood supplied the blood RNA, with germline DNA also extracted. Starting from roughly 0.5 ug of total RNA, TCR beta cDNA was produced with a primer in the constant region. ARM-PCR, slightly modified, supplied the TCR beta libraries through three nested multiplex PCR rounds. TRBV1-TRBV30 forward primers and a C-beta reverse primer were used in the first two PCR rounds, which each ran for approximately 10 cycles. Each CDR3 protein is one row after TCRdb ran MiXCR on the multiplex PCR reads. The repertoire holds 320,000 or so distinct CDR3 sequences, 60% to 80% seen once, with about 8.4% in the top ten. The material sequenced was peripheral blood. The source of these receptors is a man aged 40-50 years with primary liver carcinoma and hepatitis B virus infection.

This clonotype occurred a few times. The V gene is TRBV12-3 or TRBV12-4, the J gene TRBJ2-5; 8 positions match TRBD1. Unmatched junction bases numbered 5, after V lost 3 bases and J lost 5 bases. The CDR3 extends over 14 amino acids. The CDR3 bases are TGTGCCAGCAGTTTTGGGACAGGAGGGGAGACCCAGTACTTC. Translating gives CASSFGTGGETQYF.

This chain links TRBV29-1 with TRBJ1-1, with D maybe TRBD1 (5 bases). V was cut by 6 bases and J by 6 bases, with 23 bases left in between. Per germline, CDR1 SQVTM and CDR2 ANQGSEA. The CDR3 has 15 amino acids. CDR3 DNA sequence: TGCAGCGTAGGTCCATGGTGGGGGATGAGGGCTGAAGCTTTCTTT. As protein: CSVGPWWGMRAEAFF.

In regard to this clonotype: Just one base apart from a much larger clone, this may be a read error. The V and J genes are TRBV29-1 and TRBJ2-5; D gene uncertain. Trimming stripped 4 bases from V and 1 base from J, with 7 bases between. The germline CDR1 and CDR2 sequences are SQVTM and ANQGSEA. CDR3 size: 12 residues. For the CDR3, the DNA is TGCAGCGTTGTCGTGACCCAAGAGACCCAGTACTTC. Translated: CSVVVTQETQYF.

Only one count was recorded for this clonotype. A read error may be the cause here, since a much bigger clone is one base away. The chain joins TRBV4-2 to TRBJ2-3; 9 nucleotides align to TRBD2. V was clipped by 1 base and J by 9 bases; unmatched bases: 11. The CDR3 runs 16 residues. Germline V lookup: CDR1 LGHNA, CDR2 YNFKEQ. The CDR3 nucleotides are TGTGCCAGCAGCCAAGCCCTCCCTAGCGGGAAGGAGACGCAGTATTTT. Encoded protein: CASSQALPSGKETQYF.

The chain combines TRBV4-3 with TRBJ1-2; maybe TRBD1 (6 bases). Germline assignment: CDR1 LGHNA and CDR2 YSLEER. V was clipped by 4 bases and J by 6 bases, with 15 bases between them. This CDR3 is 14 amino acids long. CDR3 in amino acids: CASSRDGGQDGYTF. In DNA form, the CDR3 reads TGCGCCAGCAGCCGGGATGGGGGCCAAGATGGCTACACCTTC.

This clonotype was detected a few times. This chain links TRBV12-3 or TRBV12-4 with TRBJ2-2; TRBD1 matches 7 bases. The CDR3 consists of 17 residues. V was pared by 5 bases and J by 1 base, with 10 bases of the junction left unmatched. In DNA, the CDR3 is TGTGCCAGCAGTCATTACGCGACAGGGAGGAACACCGGGGAGCTGTTTTTT. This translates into CASSHYATGRNTGELFF.

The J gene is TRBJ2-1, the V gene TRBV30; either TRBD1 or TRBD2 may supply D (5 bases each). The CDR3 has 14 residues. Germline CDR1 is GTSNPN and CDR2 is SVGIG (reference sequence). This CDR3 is CVCSNGDHLTEQFF. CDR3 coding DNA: TGTGTCTGTAGTAATGGGGACCACCTAACTGAGCAGTTCTTC.

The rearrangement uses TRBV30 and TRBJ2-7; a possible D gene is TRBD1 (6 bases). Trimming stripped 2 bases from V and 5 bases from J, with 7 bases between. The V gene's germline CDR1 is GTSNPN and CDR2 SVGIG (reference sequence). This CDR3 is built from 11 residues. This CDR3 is CAWSNRDEQYF. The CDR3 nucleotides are TGTGCCTGGAGTAACAGGGACGAGCAGTACTTC.

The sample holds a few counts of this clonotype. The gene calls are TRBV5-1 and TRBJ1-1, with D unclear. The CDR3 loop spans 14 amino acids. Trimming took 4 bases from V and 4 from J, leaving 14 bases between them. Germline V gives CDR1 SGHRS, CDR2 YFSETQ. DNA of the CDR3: TGCGCCAGCAGCGTTACGGCCAACCCCACTGAAGCTTTCTTT. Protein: CASSVTANPTEAFF.